This T cell receptor (beta chain) is drawn from a study of T cell repertoires in cytomegalovirus infection. Study-wide context: The authors used CMV epitopes that were HLA-C-restricted (recently identified) and HLA-B-restricted (well studied).

Study findings and constraints: Adding up the frequency of public TCR beta families identified people who carried CMV plus the relevant HLA.

This clonotype was seen a few times. Its antigen is as yet unknown. The ends were cut back, 5 bases at V and 11 bases at J, with 15 bases in the middle. Germline V gene lookup returns CDR1 MNHNY and CDR2 SVGAGI (reference sequence). This CDR3 contains 12 residues. Each CDR3 protein gets one entry after TCRdb re-called the reads with MiXCR. This table has approximately 350,000 distinct CDR3 sequences, nearly 35% appearing once. The V call is TRBV6-6, the J call TRBJ1-1; D possibly corresponds to TRBD1 (5 bases). Source: cultured PBMCs, taken from culture after CMV antigen stimulation. The clonotype originates from a human donor in good health (CMV status not recorded). Some clones in this sample may be carry-over from other donors' samples. CDR3 sequence reads: CASSPAGGGAFF. CDR3 sequence (DNA): TGTGCCAGCAGTCCGGCTGGGGGTGGGGCTTTCTTT.